This TCR beta chain was observed in a study of T-cell reconstitution after alpha-beta-depleted transplantation in children. The study, taken as a whole, reports: Alpha-beta T cells about two months after transplant reportedly derived from several hundred expanded graft clones. Diversity and T-cell counts at one year after transplant derived mostly from new T cells.

The germline gives CDR1 LGHDT, CDR2 YNNKEL (reference sequence). Deletions cut 5 bases from V and 2 bases from J, with 12 bases between. The CDR3 spans 14 residues. Preparation of the TCRbeta library was carried out with unique molecular identifiers. TCRdb used MiXCR to reprocess the PCR reads, holding one entry per CDR3 protein. The repertoire holds about 130,000 distinct CDR3 sequences, with around 9.8% as singletons. Comments on this clonotype: Its antigen is currently unknown.

The V call is TRBV3-1, the J call TRBJ1-1; D remains unclear. This specimen was PBMCs, mostly from graft donor cells, taken 180 days after TCRalphabeta/CD19-depleted stem cell transplant. The TCR originated in a girl less than two years old who had a stem cell transplant for combined immunodeficiency, so the T cells may come from the graft donor. CDR3: CASSANQRNTEAFF. In DNA, the CDR3 is TGTGCCAGCAGCGCCAACCAACGAAACACTGAAGCTTTCTTT.